These T cell receptor beta chains were read from a single sample in a study of cytomegalovirus exposure and HLA in healthy donors. Sequencing used immunoSEQ multiplex PCR; TCRdb keeps in-frame clones, though not all of them. Of 100,000 or so clones in the sample, about 85% are singletons; the top ten hold 20% to 25%. The sample taken for sequencing was PBMCs. These receptors were taken from a man younger than 30 in good health and CMV-seropositive. CDR3s include the opening cysteine and the closing phenylalanine or tryptophan. Fields, in order: D gene, J gene, clone size, V gene, CDR3 protein. D genes are given only for firm matches. Size is stated for part of the rows, as once, few or many counts, or as a class when the clone is expanded.

TRBD2 | TRBJ2-5 | - | TRBV5-1 | CASSPLGLAGGETQYF
TRBD2 | TRBJ2-2 | - | TRBV5-1 | CASSLEREITGELFF
- | TRBJ2-3 | - | TRBV5-1 | CASSLGPGLTDTQYF
- | TRBJ1-1 | once | TRBV11-2 | CASSLAGRMNTEAFF
- | TRBJ1-4 | - | TRBV19 | CASSPEGQGSEKLFF
- | TRBJ2-1 | - | TRBV28 | CASSSTGSTDNEQFF
- | TRBJ2-2 | - | TRBV7-9 | CASSSETGELFF
TRBD2 | TRBJ2-2 | - | TRBV7-8 | CASSRAGAQSTGELFF
TRBD2 | TRBJ2-1 | - | TRBV18 | CASSPPGLAYSSYNEQFF
- | TRBJ2-4 | - | TRBV2 | CASSSGGRNIQYF
- | TRBJ2-1 | - | TRBV18 | CASSRRDPVYEQFF
- | TRBJ1-1 | - | TRBV7-9 | CASTLGTEAFF
- | TRBJ2-3 | - | TRBV20-1 | CSAHFGDTQYF
TRBD2 | TRBJ2-1 | - | TRBV5-1 | CASSPGLVNEQFF
TRBD2 | TRBJ2-7 | - | TRBV28 | CASSSTSNSYEQYF
TRBD1 | TRBJ2-7 | - | TRBV29-1 | CSVATGNSYEQYF
- | TRBJ2-1 | - | TRBV11-1 | CASSLAGGINEQFF
TRBD2 | TRBJ2-1 | - | TRBV5-1 | CASSLAPTSEYNEQFF
TRBD1 | TRBJ1-2 | - | TRBV6-1 | CASSEQQGATYGYTF
- | TRBJ1-1 | - | TRBV11-3 | CASSLADLGGNTEAFF
- | TRBJ2-7 | - | TRBV4-1 | CASSPGQRGYEQYF
TRBD1 | TRBJ2-5 | - | TRBV7-3 | CASSQTTGNQETQYF
TRBD1 | TRBJ1-2 | - | TRBV19 | CASSAGGASSYGYTF
- | TRBJ2-7 | - | TRBV6-6 | CASSYLFRAGTYEQYF
TRBD2 | TRBJ2-3 | - | TRBV29-1 | CSVVSGRALDTQYF
- | TRBJ1-5 | few | TRBV6-5 | CASSYSGGSNQPQHF
- | TRBJ1-2 | - | TRBV12-2 | CASRSGQNYGYTF
TRBD1 | TRBJ1-1 | - | TRBV7-3 | CASSLGQGTEAFF
- | TRBJ1-4 | - | TRBV30 | CAWSREGVEKLFF
TRBD1 | TRBJ2-5 | - | TRBV29-1 | CSVGTGQETQYF
- | TRBJ2-3 | - | TRBV2 | CASLVTDTQYF
- | TRBJ2-5 | - | TRBV7-9 | CASRRRPGSETQYF
- | TRBJ2-3 | - | TRBV9 | CASSVNSGTDTQYF
TRBD1 | TRBJ1-3 | - | TRBV10-2 | CASQQGSGNTIYF
- | TRBJ1-1 | - | TRBV5-4 | CASSLSENTEAFF
TRBD1 | TRBJ1-2 | - | TRBV6-1 | CASIAAGGGYGYTF
- | TRBJ2-5 | - | TRBV6-5 | CASSRGLQTGETQYF
- | TRBJ2-1 | - | TRBV4-1 | CASSQDPAAGEQFF